Below are 3 T cell receptor beta chains sequenced from a single sample in a study of CD8 T cells in ankylosing spondylitis. TCRdb reprocessed the 5' RACE reads via MiXCR and lists one record per CDR3 protein. The sample has 250,000 to 400,000 distinct CDR3 sequences; under 14% are singletons. The sample was blood, either unsorted or a sorted T cell fraction (not recorded which). The source is a female donor with ankylosing spondylitis or in good health (not recorded which).

This clonotype was observed many times. The gene calls are TRBV20-1 and TRBJ2-7, with TRBD2 identical over 9 bases. The CDR3 is 16 amino acids. V shed 0 bases, J shed 1 base, and the junction held 7 bases outside the gene matches. The V gene's germline CDR1 is DFQATT and CDR2 SNEGSKA (reference sequence). CDR3 in amino acids: CSAREGAGGWSYEQYF. In DNA, the CDR3 is TGCAGTGCTAGAGAAGGGGCGGGGGGGTGGTCCTACGAGCAGTACTTC.

The chain is built from TRBV20-1 and TRBJ2-3; 9 bases fit TRBD2. The CDR3 has 15 amino acids. The ends lost 5 bases at V and 3 bases at J; junction bases unmatched: 9. CDR1 DFQATT and CDR2 SNEGSKA come from the germline V gene (reference sequence). Here the CDR3 reads CSAEGILAGTDTQYF. In DNA form, the CDR3 reads TGCAGTGCTGAGGGCATACTAGCGGGTACAGATACGCAGTATTTT.

The rearrangement uses TRBV7-2 and TRBJ2-2; D uncertain. Deletions cut 1 base from V and 1 base from J, with 7 bases between. Germline CDR1 SGHTA, CDR2 FQGNSA. CDR3 length: 15 residues. In DNA, the CDR3 is TGTGCCAGCAGCTTAGTCTTGCGGAACACCGGGGAGCTGTTTTTT. Translating gives CASSLVLRNTGELFF.